This T cell receptor (beta chain) is drawn from a study of glioma-infiltrating T cells. Trimming shortened V by 3 bases and J by 1 base, and 20 bases separated the two germline ends. Germline V gives CDR1 SNHLY, CDR2 FYNNEI. The CDR3 covers 18 residues. This clonotype appeared a few times. Using RNA template, CDR3s of TCR alpha and beta were amplified with iRepertoire arm-PCR. Input was about 85-400 ng of tissue mRNA or PBMC total RNA. TCRdb reanalysed the multiplex PCR reads using MiXCR and keeps one entry per CDR3 protein. The sample lists fewer than 90,000 distinct CDR3 sequences, roughly 23% occurring once.

The chain couples TRBV2 to TRBJ2-3, with D unresolved. Sequencing was done on a sample of glioma tissue, nonneoplastic brain tissue, or PBMCs (not recorded which). The source is a human donor with low-grade glioma or glioblastoma, undergoing nonglioma brain surgery, or in good health (not recorded which). The CDR3 nucleotides read TGTGCCAGCAGTGACGTCAGCGCAGGCCTCACACGCACAGATACGCAGTATTTT. The encoded protein is CASSDVSAGLTRTDTQYF.